This TCR beta chain was sequenced for a study of Graves' ophthalmopathy and Graves' hyperthyroidism. Study context: If no ophthalmopathy appeared within 18 months of follow-up, hyperthyroidism was termed stable.

Amplifying from RNA transcripts, the study obtained TCR beta CDR3 regions. Second-round multiplex PCR came after first-round RT-PCR with HTBI primers. TCRdb itself ran the multiplex PCR reads through MiXCR, one entry per CDR3 protein. Of about 590,000 distinct CDR3 sequences listed, under 45% were seen once; the top ten hold about 4.2%. Concerning this clonotype: Its antigen is unidentified.

Hyperthyroidism patients, aged 18 to 65, were newly diagnosed, under 2 months' duration. Overall study findings and caveats: Thyroid clonotypes that were expanded above 0.001 frequency mostly also appeared in blood.

The CDR3 length is 12 residues. V shed 4 bases and J shed 2 bases, with 8 bases lying between them. Germline CDR1 is GTSNPN and CDR2 is SVGIG (reference sequence). The TCR sequence derives from an adult man with Graves' hyperthyroidism. The sample taken for sequencing was peripheral blood or thyroid tissue (not recorded which). This rearrangement joins TRBV30 to TRBJ1-2, with D perhaps matching TRBD1 (6 bases). CDR3 region: CAWTGENYGYTF. The CDR3 coding sequence is TGTGCCTGGACAGGGGAAAACTATGGCTACACCTTC.